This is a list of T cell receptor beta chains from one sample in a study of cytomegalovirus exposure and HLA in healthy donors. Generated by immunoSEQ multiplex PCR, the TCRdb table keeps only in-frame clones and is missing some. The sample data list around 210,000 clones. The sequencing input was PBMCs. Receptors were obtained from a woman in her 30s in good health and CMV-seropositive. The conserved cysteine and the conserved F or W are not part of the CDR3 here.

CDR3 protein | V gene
ASSLAGRIGTEAF | TRBV7-2
ASSRGDNSYEQY | TRBV5-1
ASRPGTAYEQY | TRBV2
SVESRGLPNEQF | TRBV29-1
ASSVRGPETQY | TRBV7-9
ASSSTRDRGPNYGYT | TRBV7-9
ASSPSAGGTEAF | TRBV5-1
ASSLGTANQETQY | TRBV7-2
ASSNQGWANEKLF | TRBV19
ASSLLQGLLYEQY | TRBV11-2
ATSVGLAAVYNEQF | TRBV15
ASSKAVRELAGGPWRNEQY | TRBV21-1
ASSESRSALGNEQF | TRBV2
ASGEGITDTQY | TRBV28
ASSPRQGMNTGELF | TRBV4-3
ASSTQGASHNEQF | TRBV19
SVGGTGNMVADTQY | TRBV29-1
ASSSTGAGNTEAF | TRBV27
ASSLVPRGGGFYEQY | TRBV5-1
ASSLGQAVNTEAF | TRBV5-1
ASKENRGEETQY | TRBV2
ASSLRGSGANVLT | TRBV18
ASSPPLGATGANVLT | TRBV28